The sequence of this T cell receptor beta chain was determined in a study of OX40 agonist ivuxolimab in advanced cancers. The overall study: Among those enrolled, mean age was about 63 years (range roughly 20 to 79) and roughly 84% were male. Partial responses were observed in three patients, of whom one had hepatocellular carcinoma and two had cutaneous melanoma.

Overall study results and limits: Low clonal expansion, among the lowest seen, marked partial responders at 0.1-3.0 mg/kg.

Sequencing was performed with immunoSEQ multiplex PCR; in TCRdb, only in-frame clones are kept and a portion is missing. The table shows approximately 68,000 clones, with approximately 86% occurring only once. Trimming took 0 bases from V and 6 from J, leaving 7 bases between them. Germline V gives CDR1 SGHRS, CDR2 YFSETQ. The CDR3 is 13 amino acids. On this clone: Its antigen is undetermined.

This material consisted of CD4+ or CD8+ T cells sorted from blood, taken in a trial of the OX40 agonist ivuxolimab. The chain joins TRBV5-1 to TRBJ2-1; D remains ambiguous. The receptor's source is an adult with an advanced solid tumor such as melanoma, head and neck, liver or kidney cancer. CDR3 loop: CASSLGISNEQFF. CDR3 coding DNA: TGCGCCAGCAGCTTGGGGATATCCAATGAGCAGTTCTTC.